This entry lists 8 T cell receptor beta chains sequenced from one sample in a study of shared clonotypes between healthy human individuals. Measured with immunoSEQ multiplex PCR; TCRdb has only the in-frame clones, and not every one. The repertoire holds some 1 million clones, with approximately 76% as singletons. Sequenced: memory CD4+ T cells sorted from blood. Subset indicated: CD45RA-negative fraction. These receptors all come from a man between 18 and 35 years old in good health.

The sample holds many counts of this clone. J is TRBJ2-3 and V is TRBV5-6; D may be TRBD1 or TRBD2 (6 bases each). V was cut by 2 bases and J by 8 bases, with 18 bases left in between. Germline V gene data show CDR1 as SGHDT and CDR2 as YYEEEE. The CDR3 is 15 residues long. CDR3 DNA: TGTGCCAGCAGCTTAGTAGGGGGGACACAGGGTACGCAGTATTTT. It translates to CASSLVGGTQGTQYF.

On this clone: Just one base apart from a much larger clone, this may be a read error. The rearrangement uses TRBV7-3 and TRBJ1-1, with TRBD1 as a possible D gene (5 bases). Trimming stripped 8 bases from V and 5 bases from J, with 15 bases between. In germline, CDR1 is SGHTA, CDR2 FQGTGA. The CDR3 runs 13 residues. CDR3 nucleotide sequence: TGTGCCAGCGGCAGGGACGGGGAGACTGAAGCTTTCTTT. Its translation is CASGRDGETEAFF.

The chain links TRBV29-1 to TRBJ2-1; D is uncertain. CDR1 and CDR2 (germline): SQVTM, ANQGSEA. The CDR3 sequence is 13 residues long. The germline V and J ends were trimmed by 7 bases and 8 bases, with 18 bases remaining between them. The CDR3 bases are TGCAGCGCCGAACCCCCTAGAACTGATGAGCAGTTCTTC. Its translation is CSAEPPRTDEQFF.

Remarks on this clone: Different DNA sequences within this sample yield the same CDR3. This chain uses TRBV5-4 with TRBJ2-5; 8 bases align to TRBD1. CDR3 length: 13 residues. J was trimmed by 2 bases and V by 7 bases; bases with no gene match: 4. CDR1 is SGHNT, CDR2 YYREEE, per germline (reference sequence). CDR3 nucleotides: TGTGCCAGCTCCAGACAGGGGCAAGAGACCCAGTACTTC. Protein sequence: CASSRQGQETQYF.

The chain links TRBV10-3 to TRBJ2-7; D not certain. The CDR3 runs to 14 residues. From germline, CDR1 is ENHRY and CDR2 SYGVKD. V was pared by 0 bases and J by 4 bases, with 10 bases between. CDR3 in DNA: TGTGCCATCAGTGAGTCGACGGCGAGATACGAGCAGTACTTC. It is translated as CAISESTARYEQYF.

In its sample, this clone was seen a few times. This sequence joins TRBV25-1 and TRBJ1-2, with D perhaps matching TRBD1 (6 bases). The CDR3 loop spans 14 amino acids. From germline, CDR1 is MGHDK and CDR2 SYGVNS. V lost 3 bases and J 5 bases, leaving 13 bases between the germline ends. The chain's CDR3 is CASSDLGQKYGYTF. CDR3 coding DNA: TGTGCCAGCAGTGACCTCGGACAGAAATATGGCTACACCTTC.

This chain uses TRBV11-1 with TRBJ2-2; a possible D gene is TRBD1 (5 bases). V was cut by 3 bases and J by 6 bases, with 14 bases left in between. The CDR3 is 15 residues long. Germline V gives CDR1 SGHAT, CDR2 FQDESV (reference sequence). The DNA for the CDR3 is TGTGCCAGCAGCTTGGGATCCAGGGTGCCCGGGGAGCTGTTTTTT. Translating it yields CASSLGSRVPGELFF. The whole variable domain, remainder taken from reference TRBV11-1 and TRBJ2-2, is EAEVAQSPRYKITEKSQAVAFWCDPISGHATLYWYRQILGQGPELLVQFQDESVVDDSQLPKDRFSAERLKGVDSTLKIQPAELGDSAMYLCASSLGSRVPGELFFGEGSRLTVL.

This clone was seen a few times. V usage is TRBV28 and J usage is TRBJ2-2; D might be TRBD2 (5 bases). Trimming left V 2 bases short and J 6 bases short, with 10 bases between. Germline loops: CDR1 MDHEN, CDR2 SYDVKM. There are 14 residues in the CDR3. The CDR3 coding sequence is TGTGCCAGCAGTTTACCCCCTAGCCCCGGGGAGCTGTTTTTT. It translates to CASSLPPSPGELFF.